The 31 T cell receptor beta chains below come from one sample, sequenced in a study of blood T cell repertoires in COVID-19 (dated by TCRdb to the early 2020s). Library method: the immunoSEQ multiplex PCR assay. TCRdb took this table from immuneACCESS and kept in-frame rearrangements with V and J called. Such tables lack part of the clones; where checked against another copy, unresolved V genes explain under half of the gap, and the rest is unexplained. This sample has about 330,000 clones in its table, and over 80% of those were observed once. The top ten hold roughly 9.9% of the sample. Input material: peripheral blood. The receptors stem from a man in his thirties or forties with COVID-19, enrolled during active disease.

The rearrangement joins TRBV7-8 to TRBJ1-3; TRBD1 might be the D (6 bases). V gave up 7 bases and J gave up 3 bases, with 19 bases separating them. The CDR3 length is 16 residues. Germline V gives CDR1 SGHVS, CDR2 FQNEAQ. CDR3 nucleotide sequence: TGTGCCAGCACCAACCTAAGGGGGAGAGGTGGAAACACCATATATTTT. Protein product: CASTNLRGRGGNTIYF.

The chain has TRBV27 and TRBJ2-4; D may be TRBD2 (6 bases). Germline V gene data show CDR1 as MNHEY and CDR2 as SMNVEV (reference sequence). This CDR3 is built from 14 residues. The V end lost 6 bases, the J end lost 6 bases, and 15 bases lay between the germline ends. The CDR3 loop reads CASSVLGGANIQYF. CDR3 nucleotide sequence: TGTGCCAGCAGCGTCCTCGGGGGAGCAAACATTCAGTACTTC.

The chain recombines TRBV4-3 with TRBJ1-2; 12 nucleotides match TRBD1. J gave up 4 bases and V 4 bases, and 10 bases lay outside the gene matches. CDR3 length equals 17 residues. Germline CDR1 reads LGHNA; CDR2 reads YSLEER. CDR3 loop: CASSLLGQGAQGYGYTF. The CDR3 bases are TGCGCCAGCAGCCTTCTGGGACAGGGGGCACAGGGCTATGGCTACACCTTC.

This clone has just one count. This chain connects TRBV7-3 to TRBJ2-7; 10 bases are a match to TRBD2. V shed 2 bases and J 2 bases; nucleotides not matched to a gene: 18. This CDR3 contains 20 residues. Germline CDR1 is SGHTA and CDR2 is FQGTGA. CDR3 sequence: CASSLFPTGALAGAPYEQYF. The CDR3 nucleotides are TGTGCCAGCAGCTTATTCCCGACAGGGGCCCTAGCGGGGGCCCCCTACGAGCAGTACTTC.

The V call is TRBV5-1, the J call TRBJ2-1, with no clear D. Germline CDR1 SGHRS, CDR2 YFSETQ. V lost 0 bases to trimming and J lost 4 bases, with 8 bases between them. CDR3 size: 14 residues. CDR3 residues: CASSLAVAYNEQFF. The CDR3 DNA sequence: TGCGCCAGCAGCTTGGCCGTGGCATACAATGAGCAGTTCTTC.

This CDR3 is CASSLAGGDEQYF. The CDR3 nucleotides read TGTGCCAGCAGCTTAGCCGGGGGGGACGAGCAGTACTTC. V is TRBV7-9 and J is TRBJ2-7, with 8 bases aligning to TRBD2. The CDR3 runs to 13 residues. CDR1 is SEHNR and CDR2 is FQNEAQ in the germline V gene (reference sequence). Trimming cost V 0 bases and J 5 bases; bases outside gene matches: 0.

The V gene is TRBV19, the J gene TRBJ1-4, with TRBD1 identical over 8 bases. The junction had 7 bases not matched to a gene; V was cut back by 7 bases and J by 3 bases. The CDR3 has 15 residues. Per the germline V gene, CDR1 is LNHDA and CDR2 is SQIVND (reference sequence). The CDR3 DNA follows: TGTGCCAGTACCAGGACAGGGTTGTCTAATGAAAAACTGTTTTTT. Its translation: CASTRTGLSNEKLFF.

This clone was picked up one time. The chain is built from TRBV4-2 and TRBJ2-5; a possible D gene is TRBD2 (5 bases). CDR1 LGHNA and CDR2 YNFKEQ come from the germline V gene. Between the trimmed V and J ends, which lost 4 bases and 0 bases, there was a span of 18 bases. CDR3 size: 17 residues. The CDR3 nucleotides read TGTGCCAGCAGCCCGCGAGAGTATACAGCGGACCAAGAGACCCAGTACTTC. Its translation is CASSPREYTADQETQYF.

This chain's CDR3 is CASSLSWEADEQFF. CDR3 in DNA: TGTGCCAGCAGTTTATCTTGGGAGGCGGATGAGCAGTTCTTC. The V and J genes are TRBV28 and TRBJ2-1; a possible D gene is TRBD2 (6 bases). The CDR3 spans 14 residues. Trimming took off 1 base at V and 8 bases at J, with 12 bases between the two ends. Per the germline V gene, CDR1 is MDHEN and CDR2 is SYDVKM.

The chain links TRBV11-2 to TRBJ1-6; D remains unclear. With 2 bases removed from V and 5 bases from J, the gap between germline ends came to 10 bases. The CDR3 spans 15 residues. In germline, CDR1 is SGHAT, CDR2 FQNNGV. CDR3 nucleotide sequence: TGTGCCAGCAGCTTAACTGGGCCCCATAATTCACCCCTCCACTTT. Translated, it gives CASSLTGPHNSPLHF.

This chain joins TRBV5-4 and TRBJ2-5; 7 bases fit TRBD1. This CDR3 comprises 16 residues. Trimming took 4 bases from V and 1 from J; bases not matched to a gene: 10. CDR1 is SGHNT and CDR2 is YYREEE in the germline V gene (reference sequence). CDR3 bases: TGTGCCAGCAGCCATAGAGAGGGGGCCCCCCAAGAGACCCAGTACTTC. This gives the protein CASSHREGAPQETQYF.

This clone was observed once. The chain joins TRBV28 to TRBJ2-2, with 8 bases identical to TRBD2. This CDR3 region has 16 residues. With 6 bases clipped from V and 6 bases from J, the junction kept 12 bases outside the gene matches. Germline V lookup: CDR1 MDHEN, CDR2 SYDVKM. The CDR3 bases are TGTGCCAGCAGCCCTCCGGGACTAGAAGGTTCCGGGGAGCTGTTTTTT. It specifies CASSPPGLEGSGELFF. The full variable domain, with the rest looked up from reference TRBV28 and TRBJ2-2, is DVKVTQSSRYLVKRTGEKVFLECVQDMDHENMFWYRQDPGLGLRLIYFSYDVKMKEKGDIPEGYSVSREKKERFSLILESASTNQTSMYLCASSPPGLEGSGELFFGEGSRLTVL.

V is TRBV3-1 (or the pseudogene TRBV3-2) and J is TRBJ2-5; TRBD2 matches 7 bases. Germline V gives CDR1 LGHDT, CDR2 YNNKEL (reference sequence). V trimming: 1 base; J trimming: 4 bases; junction bases outside the gene matches: 3. The CDR3 has 14 residues. The CDR3 region has the DNA TGTGCCAGCAGCCAAGCGTGGGAGGGAGAGACCCAGTACTTC. Translating gives CASSQAWEGETQYF.

This clone appeared a single time. This chain joins TRBV7-7 and TRBJ2-3; TRBD2 aligns across 12 bases. CDR1 is SSHAT, CDR2 FNYEAQ, per germline (reference sequence). CDR3 size: 16 residues. The ends lost 5 bases at V and 5 bases at J; junction bases unmatched: 8. This chain's CDR3 is CASSLRLAGEGDTQYF. As DNA, the CDR3 is TGTGCCAGCAGCCTCCGACTAGCGGGAGAGGGAGATACGCAGTATTTT.

The rearrangement joins TRBV11-1 to TRBJ2-1, with TRBD2 matching over 12 bases. Germline V lookup: CDR1 SGHAT, CDR2 FQDESV (reference sequence). J lost 6 bases, V lost 4 bases, and 7 bases had no gene match. The CDR3 is made up of 16 amino acids. This CDR3 is CASSSTSGRSTNEQFF. CDR3 nucleotides: TGTGCCAGCAGCTCAACTAGCGGGAGGTCGACCAATGAGCAGTTCTTC.

The chain links TRBV6-6 to TRBJ1-2; 8 bases match TRBD1. V gave up 7 bases and J gave up 4 bases; unmatched junction bases: 8. Germline CDR1 MNHNY, CDR2 SVGAGI (reference sequence). This CDR3 has 14 amino acids. Written as DNA, the CDR3 is TGTGCCAGCACTTCGGACAGGGAAGGCTATGGCTACACCTTC. Translation: CASTSDREGYGYTF.

The rearrangement joins TRBV4-2 to TRBJ2-1, with TRBD2 matching over 7 bases. V shed 1 base, J shed 8 bases, and the junction held 5 bases outside the gene matches. The CDR3 spans 14 residues. CDR1 is LGHNA, CDR2 YNFKEQ, per germline. CDR3 DNA sequence: TGTGCCAGCAGCCAAGGGGAGGGCCGCGATGAGCAGTTCTTC. Amino acids: CASSQGEGRDEQFF.

The table lists this clone with a few counts. J is TRBJ2-7 and V is TRBV6-2 or TRBV6-3, with 9 positions matching TRBD1. Germline trimming cut 0 bases from V and 3 bases from J; bases unmatched to any gene: 15. Per the germline V gene, CDR1 is MNHEY and CDR2 is SVGEGT. The CDR3 loop spans 19 amino acids. CDR3 loop: CASSYSGTGRFGFLYEQYF. CDR3 DNA sequence: TGTGCCAGCAGTTACTCGGGGACAGGGCGTTTTGGTTTTCTCTACGAGCAGTACTTC.

This sequence joins TRBV4-2 and TRBJ2-3; 11 positions match TRBD2. The CDR3 spans 24 residues. V gave up 2 bases and J gave up 2 bases; unmatched junction bases: 27. The germline CDR1 and CDR2 sequences are LGHNA and YNFKEQ. CDR3 amino acids: CASSQTTYPSSGRTEVRITDTQYF. The CDR3 coding sequence is TGTGCCAGCAGCCAAACGACTTACCCCTCTAGCGGGAGGACCGAAGTTAGAATCACAGATACGCAGTATTTT.

V gene TRBV28 combines with J gene TRBJ2-7; TRBD1 agrees at 8 bases. This CDR3 is 15 amino acids long. Trimming took 2 bases from V and 3 from J; bases not matched to a gene: 6. Looked up from germline, CDR1 is MDHEN and CDR2 is SYDVKM. The DNA for the CDR3 is TGTGCCAGCAGTTTAGGGGGGACAGGAGGCTACGAGCAGTACTTC. Protein product: CASSLGGTGGYEQYF.

The chain couples TRBV7-2 to TRBJ1-3, with 7 bases aligning to TRBD1. The CDR3 has 16 residues. The V and J ends lost 5 bases and 2 bases, in that order; junction bases with no gene match: 9. The V gene's germline CDR1 is SGHTA and CDR2 FQGNSA. The CDR3 is CASSPGPTGTGNTIYF. CDR3 bases: TGTGCCAGCAGCCCCGGGCCGACAGGGACTGGAAACACCATATATTTT.

This chain joins TRBV20-1 and TRBJ2-5; 13 positions agree with TRBD2. Germline V CDR1 and CDR2: DFQATT, SNEGSKA (reference sequence). The trim removed 3 bases at V and 2 bases at J, leaving 3 bases unmatched. The CDR3 spans 15 residues. This chain's CDR3 is CSASRLAGGQETQYF. The CDR3, as DNA: TGCAGTGCTAGTAGACTAGCGGGGGGACAAGAGACCCAGTACTTC.

The chain carries TRBV6-2 or TRBV6-3 and TRBJ2-1; tentatively, D is TRBD2 (6 bases). The germline V and J ends were trimmed by 2 bases and 8 bases, with 22 bases remaining between them. The CDR3 consists of 17 residues. The germline V gene encodes CDR1 MNHEY and CDR2 SVGEGT. CDR3 residues: CASSYPGVADPWDEQFF. The CDR3 coding sequence is TGTGCCAGCAGTTACCCGGGGGTAGCGGACCCTTGGGATGAGCAGTTCTTC.

V is TRBV9 and J is TRBJ1-5, with a possible D match to TRBD1 (5 bases). Trimming cost V 0 bases and J 4 bases, with 11 bases left between them. This CDR3 has 15 amino acids. Germline assignment: CDR1 SGDLS and CDR2 YYNGEE. The CDR3 here is CASSVGIGVNQPQHF. The CDR3 DNA reads as TGTGCCAGCAGCGTAGGAATAGGGGTAAATCAGCCCCAGCATTTT.

J is TRBJ2-7 and V is TRBV19; maybe TRBD2 (6 bases). Trimming removed 5 bases from V and 6 bases from J, with 17 bases in between. Germline V gene sequence: CDR1 LNHDA, CDR2 SQIVND (reference sequence). CDR3 length: 14 residues. CDR3 DNA: TGTGCCAGTAGTCCCCTGGGGGGAAACAGCGAGCAGTACTTC. Amino acids: CASSPLGGNSEQYF.

The chain recombines TRBV14 with TRBJ2-1; 11 nucleotides align to TRBD1. CDR1 and CDR2 (germline): SGHDN, FVKESK. CDR3 size: 19 residues. The ends lost 3 bases at V and 5 bases at J; junction bases unmatched: 15. The CDR3 protein is CASSHWTGGAVGIHNEQFF. The DNA for the CDR3 is TGTGCCAGCAGCCATTGGACAGGGGGCGCGGTAGGGATCCACAATGAGCAGTTCTTC.

The chain joins TRBV6-2 or TRBV6-3 to TRBJ2-1; 13 bases align to TRBD2. The V gene's germline CDR1 is MNHEY and CDR2 SVGEGT. The junction had 8 bases not matched to a gene; V was cut back by 5 bases and J by 7 bases. This CDR3 has 16 residues. The CDR3 DNA sequence: TGTGCCAGCAGTACACTAGCGGGGGGGTCTGGGAATGAGCAGTTCTTC. This codes for CASSTLAGGSGNEQFF.

The chain combines TRBV5-1 with TRBJ2-7, with TRBD1 matching over 9 bases. Germline V lookup: CDR1 SGHRS, CDR2 YFSETQ. CDR3 length: 14 amino acids. Trimming cost V 3 bases and J 2 bases; bases outside gene matches: 3. The CDR3, as DNA: TGCGCCAGCAGCTCCCGGGACAGGGCCTACGAGCAGTACTTC. Amino acids: CASSSRDRAYEQYF. Looking up the rest from reference TRBV5-1 and TRBJ2-7 gives the full variable domain: KAGVTQTPRYLIKTRGQQVTLSCSPISGHRSVSWYQQTPGQGLQFLFEYFSETQRNKGNFPGRFSGRQFSNSRSEMNVSTLELGDSALYLCASSSRDRAYEQYFGPGTRLTVT.

This clone was detected once. V and J are TRBV28 and TRBJ1-1, with unresolved D. CDR3 length: 12 residues. V lost 10 bases and J 5 bases, leaving 14 bases between the germline ends. CDR1 is MDHEN, CDR2 SYDVKM, per germline. This CDR3 is CATEPIETEAFF. The CDR3 DNA follows: TGTGCCACTGAGCCGATTGAGACTGAAGCTTTCTTT.

This clone was seen only once. The V and J genes are TRBV7-9 and TRBJ1-4, with no clear D. V was trimmed by 6 bases and J by 0 bases, leaving 11 bases between them. The CDR3 is 15 residues long. Germline V gene data show CDR1 as SEHNR and CDR2 as FQNEAQ (reference sequence). The DNA of the CDR3 is TGTGCCAGCAGTCAAGGGAGGCCAACTAATGAAAAACTGTTTTTT. Translation gives CASSQGRPTNEKLFF. The full variable domain, with the rest looked up from reference TRBV7-9 and TRBJ1-4, is DTGVSQNPRHKITKRGQNVTFRCDPISEHNRLYWYRQTLGQGPEFLTYFQNEAQLEKSRLLSDRFSAERPKGSFSTLEIQRTEQGDSAMYLCASSQGRPTNEKLFFGSGTQLSVL.

In regard to this clone: Within the sample, other DNA sequences also encode this same CDR3. The chain uses TRBV5-1 and TRBJ1-5, with 7 bases fitting TRBD1. The CDR3 runs 14 residues. In germline, CDR1 is SGHRS, CDR2 YFSETQ. J gave up 7 bases and V 0 bases, and 4 bases lay outside the gene matches. CDR3 in DNA: TGCGCCAGCAGCTTGGGACAGGGCGCCCAGCCCCAGCATTTT. Its translation is CASSLGQGAQPQHF. The whole variable domain, remainder taken from reference TRBV5-1 and TRBJ1-5, is KAGVTQTPRYLIKTRGQQVTLSCSPISGHRSVSWYQQTPGQGLQFLFEYFSETQRNKGNFPGRFSGRQFSNSRSEMNVSTLELGDSALYLCASSLGQGAQPQHFGDGTRLSIL.